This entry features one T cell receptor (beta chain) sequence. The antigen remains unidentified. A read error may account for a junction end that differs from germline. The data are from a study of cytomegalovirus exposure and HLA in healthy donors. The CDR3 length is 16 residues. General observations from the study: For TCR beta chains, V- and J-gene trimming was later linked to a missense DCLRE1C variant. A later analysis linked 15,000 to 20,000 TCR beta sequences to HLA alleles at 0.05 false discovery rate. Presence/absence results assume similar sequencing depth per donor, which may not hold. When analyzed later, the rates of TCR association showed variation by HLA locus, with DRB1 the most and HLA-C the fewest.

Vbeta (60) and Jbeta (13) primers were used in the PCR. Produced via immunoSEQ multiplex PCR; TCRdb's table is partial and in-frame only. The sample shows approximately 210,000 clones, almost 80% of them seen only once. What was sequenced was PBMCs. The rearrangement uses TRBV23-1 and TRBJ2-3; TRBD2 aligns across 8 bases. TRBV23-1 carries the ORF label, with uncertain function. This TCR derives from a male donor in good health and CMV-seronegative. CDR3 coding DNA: TGCGCCAGCAGTCAATCGCGGCTAGCGGGTACAGATACGCGGTATTTT. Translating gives CASSQSRLAGTDTRYF.